This T cell receptor (beta chain) is from a study of cytomegalovirus exposure and HLA in healthy donors. Looked up from germline, CDR1 is SGHAT and CDR2 is FQNNGV. CDR3 size: 13 residues. Trimming stripped 8 bases from V and 2 bases from J, with 12 bases between. Samples came from healthy bone marrow donors. Whole-study findings and limits: Later analysis showed most CMV-associated TCR beta chains appearing HLA-restricted.

The PCR ran on 60 Vbeta and 13 Jbeta primers. Measured with immunoSEQ multiplex PCR; TCRdb has only the in-frame clones, and not every one. The table records around 130,000 clones, about 80% of them present only once. Comment on this clone: What it binds is not known.

This sequence was found in a young man in good health and CMV-seronegative. The V gene is TRBV11-2, the J gene TRBJ1-2; D gene ambiguous. Sequenced sample: PBMCs. CDR3 nucleotide sequence: TGTGCCAGCCGGTATTCAGGCAACTATGGCTACACCTTC. Translated: CASRYSGNYGYTF.